The 22 T cell receptor beta chains listed next were all sequenced from one sample in a study of type 1 and type 2 diabetes patients. Amplification started from genomic DNA. A primer set of 30 forward and 13 reverse primers amplified the CDR3. A single record per CDR3 protein comes from TCRdb applying MiXCR to the multiplex PCR reads. The sample lists about 290,000 distinct CDR3 sequences, over 45% occurring once. The sequenced material came from peripheral blood mononuclear cells (PBMCs). These receptors came from a man younger than 35 with type 2 diabetes.

This sequence joins TRBV12-3 or TRBV12-4 and TRBJ1-2; the D gene is possibly TRBD1 (6 bases). The CDR3 runs to 15 residues. V lost 6 bases, J lost 6 bases, and 20 bases lay in between. Here the CDR3 DNA reads TGTGCCAGCAGCCCACCGGGGGGGCAGAGGGATGGCTACACCTTC. It encodes CASSPPGGQRDGYTF.

To note about this clonotype: A much larger clone differs from this one at a single base, so this may be a read error. The chain joins TRBV10-3 to TRBJ1-2; D uncertain. Germline CDR1 is ENHRY and CDR2 is SYGVKD. The CDR3 spans 17 residues. This chain's CDR3 is CAFSESPSRGDNYGYTF. CDR3 bases: TGTGCCTTCAGTGAGTCCCCATCCAGAGGAGATAACTATGGCTACACCTTC.

This clonotype was detected a few times. The chain recombines TRBV7-3 with TRBJ2-3; D ambiguous. The CDR3 contains 14 residues. Trimming pared 1 base from V and 1 base from J, leaving 6 bases between. The V gene's germline CDR1 is SGHTA and CDR2 FQGTGA. As DNA, the CDR3 is TGTGCCAGCAGCTTAATGCAAGGCACAGATACGCAGTATTTT. This sequence encodes CASSLMQGTDTQYF.

The rearrangement joins TRBV7-2 to TRBJ1-6; the D gene is possibly TRBD1 (5 bases). Trimming removed 3 bases from V and 3 bases from J, with 12 bases in between. The germline gives CDR1 SGHTA, CDR2 FQGNSA. This CDR3 region has 16 residues. The CDR3: CASSFGTRVYNSPLHF. CDR3 sequence (DNA): TGTGCCAGCAGCTTCGGGACGCGGGTCTATAATTCACCCCTCCACTTT. Looking up the rest from reference TRBV7-2 and TRBJ1-6 gives the full variable domain: GAGVSQSPSNKVTEKGKDVELRCDPISGHTALYWYRQSLGQGLEFLIYFQGNSAPDKSGLPSDRFSAERTGGSVSTLTIQRTQQEDSAVYLCASSFGTRVYNSPLHFGNGTRLTVT.

This chain uses TRBV14 with TRBJ1-1, with D unclear. V was trimmed by 4 bases and J by 0 bases, leaving 15 bases between them. CDR3 size: 16 residues. Germline CDR1 reads SGHDN; CDR2 reads FVKESK. The CDR3 nucleotides are TGTGCCAGCAGCCTAGACTTTGGAGAAGTGAACACTGAAGCTTTCTTT. The encoded protein is CASSLDFGEVNTEAFF.

V and J are TRBV10-3 and TRBJ2-3; 9 nucleotides match TRBD2. V shed 4 bases, J shed 1 base, and the junction held 3 bases outside the gene matches. The CDR3 has 15 residues. Germline loops: CDR1 ENHRY, CDR2 SYGVKD. The CDR3 coding sequence is TGTGCCATCAGTGGACTAGCGGAGGGCACAGATACGCAGTATTTT. Its translation is CAISGLAEGTDTQYF.

This clonotype has just a few counts. The V gene is TRBV10-2, the J gene TRBJ2-7, with TRBD1 matching over 9 bases. Germline CDR1 reads WSHSY; CDR2 reads SAAADI. CDR3 length equals 15 residues. The trim removed 4 bases at V and 6 bases at J, leaving 10 bases unmatched. CDR3 coding DNA: TGCGCCAGCAGTGGGGGGGGGACAGGGTTCGGCGAGCAGTACTTC. Amino acid sequence: CASSGGGTGFGEQYF.

The rearrangement joins TRBV7-6 to TRBJ2-3, with 8 bases matching TRBD2. CDR3 length: 16 residues. The ends lost 0 bases at V and 2 bases at J; junction bases unmatched: 4. Germline V lookup: CDR1 SGHVS, CDR2 FNYEAQ. CDR3 coding DNA: TGTGCCAGCAGCTTAGCGACGGGAGGGATCACAGATACGCAGTATTTT. Encoded protein: CASSLATGGITDTQYF.

This clonotype appeared a few times. This chain links TRBV7-3 with TRBJ1-2, with 7 bases lining up with TRBD1. The CDR3 totals 13 residues. The germline V gene encodes CDR1 SGHTA and CDR2 FQGTGA. V dropped 0 bases and J dropped 7; count of bases not matched to a gene: 2. CDR3 in amino acids: CASSLTRDSGYTF. Written as DNA, the CDR3 is TGTGCCAGCAGCTTAACCCGGGACAGTGGCTACACCTTC.

The chain carries TRBV6-5 and TRBJ1-4, with TRBD1 identical over 10 bases. Germline V gives CDR1 MNHEY, CDR2 SVGAGI. The ends lost 5 bases at V and 11 bases at J; junction bases unmatched: 8. The length of the CDR3 is 14 residues. The CDR3 reads CASSPPGQGTKLFF. For the CDR3, the DNA is TGTGCCAGCAGTCCTCCGGGACAGGGGACTAAACTGTTTTTT.

This clonotype was found a few times. The chain recombines TRBV7-6 with TRBJ2-5; possible D gene TRBD1, 6 bases. Germline V gene data show CDR1 as SGHVS and CDR2 as FNYEAQ. Deletions cut 5 bases from V and 0 bases from J, with 13 bases between. The CDR3 has 15 amino acids. CDR3 amino acids: CASSKQGVHQETQYF. The CDR3 coding sequence is TGTGCCAGCAGCAAACAGGGAGTTCACCAAGAGACCCAGTACTTC.

This chain uses TRBV15 with TRBJ2-5, with 14 bases that match TRBD2. Germline CDR1 and CDR2: LNHNV and YYDKDF (reference sequence). CDR3 length equals 19 residues. Germline trimming cut 8 bases from V and 5 bases from J; bases unmatched to any gene: 19. CDR3 amino acids: CATSGLAGVGLSCCETQYF. The CDR3 DNA is TGTGCCACCTCGGGACTAGCGGGAGTGGGGCTTAGCTGCTGCGAGACCCAGTACTTC.

In this sample, this clonotype turned up a few times. V usage is TRBV6-5 and J usage is TRBJ2-5; no clear D. This CDR3 contains 14 residues. CDR1 is MNHEY and CDR2 is SVGAGI in the germline V gene. V lost 3 bases and J lost 5, with 13 bases in between. The chain's CDR3 is CASSYRGVSETQYF. In DNA form, the CDR3 reads TGTGCCAGCAGTTATCGTGGAGTATCGGAGACCCAGTACTTC.

This clonotype was counted a few times. The genes are TRBV20-1 and TRBJ1-6, with 7 bases identical to TRBD1. After removal of 5 bases from V and 7 bases from J, the junction contained 11 bases not matched to a gene. The germline V gene encodes CDR1 DFQATT and CDR2 SNEGSKA (reference sequence). The CDR3 length is 15 residues. The CDR3 loop reads CSALKGGTDNSPLHF. In DNA, the CDR3 is TGCAGTGCTCTAAAGGGTGGGACAGACAATTCACCCCTCCACTTT.

Ten or more counts support this clonotype. J is TRBJ2-1 and V is TRBV30; TRBD1 or TRBD2 may be the D gene (5 bases each). CDR3 length: 13 amino acids. Trimming removed 3 bases at V and 2 bases at J, with 8 bases between. Germline CDR1 and CDR2: GTSNPN and SVGIG (reference sequence). The CDR3 nucleotides are TGTGCCTGGAGAGGGACCCCCTACAATGAGCAGTTCTTC. Encoded protein: CAWRGTPYNEQFF.

The chain uses TRBV20-1 and TRBJ2-7; TRBD2 matches at 11 bases. Germline V lookup: CDR1 DFQATT, CDR2 SNEGSKA (reference sequence). CDR3 length equals 16 residues. The ends lost 2 bases at V and 4 bases at J; junction bases unmatched: 10. The CDR3 loop reads CSARIAGGLSPYEQYF. The CDR3 DNA sequence: TGCAGTGCTAGAATAGCGGGGGGGCTTTCCCCTTACGAGCAGTACTTC.

The chain combines TRBV7-2 with TRBJ2-7, with 8 bases identical to TRBD2. CDR3 length equals 15 residues. The junction had 7 bases not matched to a gene; V was cut back by 5 bases and J by 1 base. The germline V gene encodes CDR1 SGHTA and CDR2 FQGNSA. CDR3 in DNA: TGTGCCAGCAGCACTACTAGCGGAGAATCCTACGAGCAGTACTTC. This encodes CASSTTSGESYEQYF.

The rearrangement links TRBV20-1 to TRBJ2-7, with 11 positions matching TRBD2. Germline V gives CDR1 DFQATT, CDR2 SNEGSKA (reference sequence). V trimming: 0 bases; J trimming: 10 bases; junction bases outside the gene matches: 8. CDR3 length: 14 residues. The DNA for the CDR3 is TGCAGTGCTAGAGACCCGACGACTAGCGGGAAACAGTACTTC. Translated: CSARDPTTSGKQYF.

The chain has TRBV6-2 or TRBV6-3 and TRBJ1-5; the D is unclear. Trimming stripped 2 bases from V and 2 bases from J, with 7 bases between. Per the germline V gene, CDR1 is MNHEY and CDR2 is SVGEGT. CDR3 length: 14 amino acids. CDR3 sequence reads: CASSYIKGNQPQHF. CDR3 in DNA: TGTGCCAGCAGTTACATTAAGGGCAATCAGCCCCAGCATTTT.

This clonotype was counted only a few times. The chain uses TRBV7-2 and TRBJ2-7; 7 bases align to TRBD2. CDR1 SGHTA and CDR2 FQGNSA come from the germline V gene. V dropped 8 bases and J dropped 2; count of bases not matched to a gene: 6. This CDR3 is 13 amino acids long. CDR3 coding DNA: TGTGCCAGCGGTCGGGGAGGGCCCTACGAGCAGTACTTC. Amino acid sequence: CASGRGGPYEQYF.

Only a few counts were recorded for this clonotype. The V and J genes are TRBV30 and TRBJ1-5; D is unresolved. The CDR3 has 13 residues. V dropped 0 bases and J dropped 0 bases, with 3 bases sitting between them. Germline loops: CDR1 GTSNPN, CDR2 SVGIG (reference sequence). The CDR3 nucleotides are TGTGCCTGGAGTGTAAGTAGCAATCAGCCCCAGCATTTT. Translation: CAWSVSSNQPQHF. Full variable domain (outside the CDR3, taken from reference TRBV30 and TRBJ1-5): SQTIHQWPATLVQPVGSPLSLECTVEGTSNPNLYWYRQAAGRGLQLLFYSVGIGQISSEVPQNLSASRPQDRQFILSSKKLLLSDSGFYLCAWSVSSNQPQHFGDGTRLSIL.

In its sample, this clonotype was seen a few times. The chain recombines TRBV29-1 with TRBJ1-1, with D unclear. Trimming removed 4 bases from V and 2 bases from J, with 8 bases in between. The CDR3 length is 12 residues. CDR1 and CDR2 from the germline V gene are SQVTM and ANQGSEA. CDR3 loop: CSVAPVNTEAFF. The CDR3 coding sequence is TGCAGCGTTGCCCCCGTAAACACTGAAGCTTTCTTT.